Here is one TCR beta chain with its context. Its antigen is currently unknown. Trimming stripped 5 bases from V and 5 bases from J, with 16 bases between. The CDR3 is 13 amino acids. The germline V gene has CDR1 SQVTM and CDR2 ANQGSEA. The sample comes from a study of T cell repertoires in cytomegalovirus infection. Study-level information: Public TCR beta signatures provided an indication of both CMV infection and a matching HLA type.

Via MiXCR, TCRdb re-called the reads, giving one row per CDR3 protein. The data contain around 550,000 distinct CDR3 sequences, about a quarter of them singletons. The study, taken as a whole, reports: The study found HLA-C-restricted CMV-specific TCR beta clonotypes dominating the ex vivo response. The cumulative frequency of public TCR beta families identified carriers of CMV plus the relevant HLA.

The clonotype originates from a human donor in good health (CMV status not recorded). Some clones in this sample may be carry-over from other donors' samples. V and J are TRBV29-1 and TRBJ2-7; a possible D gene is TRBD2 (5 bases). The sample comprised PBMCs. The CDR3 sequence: CSVREVGGHEQYF. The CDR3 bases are TGCAGCGTTCGTGAGGTTGGAGGCCACGAGCAGTACTTC.